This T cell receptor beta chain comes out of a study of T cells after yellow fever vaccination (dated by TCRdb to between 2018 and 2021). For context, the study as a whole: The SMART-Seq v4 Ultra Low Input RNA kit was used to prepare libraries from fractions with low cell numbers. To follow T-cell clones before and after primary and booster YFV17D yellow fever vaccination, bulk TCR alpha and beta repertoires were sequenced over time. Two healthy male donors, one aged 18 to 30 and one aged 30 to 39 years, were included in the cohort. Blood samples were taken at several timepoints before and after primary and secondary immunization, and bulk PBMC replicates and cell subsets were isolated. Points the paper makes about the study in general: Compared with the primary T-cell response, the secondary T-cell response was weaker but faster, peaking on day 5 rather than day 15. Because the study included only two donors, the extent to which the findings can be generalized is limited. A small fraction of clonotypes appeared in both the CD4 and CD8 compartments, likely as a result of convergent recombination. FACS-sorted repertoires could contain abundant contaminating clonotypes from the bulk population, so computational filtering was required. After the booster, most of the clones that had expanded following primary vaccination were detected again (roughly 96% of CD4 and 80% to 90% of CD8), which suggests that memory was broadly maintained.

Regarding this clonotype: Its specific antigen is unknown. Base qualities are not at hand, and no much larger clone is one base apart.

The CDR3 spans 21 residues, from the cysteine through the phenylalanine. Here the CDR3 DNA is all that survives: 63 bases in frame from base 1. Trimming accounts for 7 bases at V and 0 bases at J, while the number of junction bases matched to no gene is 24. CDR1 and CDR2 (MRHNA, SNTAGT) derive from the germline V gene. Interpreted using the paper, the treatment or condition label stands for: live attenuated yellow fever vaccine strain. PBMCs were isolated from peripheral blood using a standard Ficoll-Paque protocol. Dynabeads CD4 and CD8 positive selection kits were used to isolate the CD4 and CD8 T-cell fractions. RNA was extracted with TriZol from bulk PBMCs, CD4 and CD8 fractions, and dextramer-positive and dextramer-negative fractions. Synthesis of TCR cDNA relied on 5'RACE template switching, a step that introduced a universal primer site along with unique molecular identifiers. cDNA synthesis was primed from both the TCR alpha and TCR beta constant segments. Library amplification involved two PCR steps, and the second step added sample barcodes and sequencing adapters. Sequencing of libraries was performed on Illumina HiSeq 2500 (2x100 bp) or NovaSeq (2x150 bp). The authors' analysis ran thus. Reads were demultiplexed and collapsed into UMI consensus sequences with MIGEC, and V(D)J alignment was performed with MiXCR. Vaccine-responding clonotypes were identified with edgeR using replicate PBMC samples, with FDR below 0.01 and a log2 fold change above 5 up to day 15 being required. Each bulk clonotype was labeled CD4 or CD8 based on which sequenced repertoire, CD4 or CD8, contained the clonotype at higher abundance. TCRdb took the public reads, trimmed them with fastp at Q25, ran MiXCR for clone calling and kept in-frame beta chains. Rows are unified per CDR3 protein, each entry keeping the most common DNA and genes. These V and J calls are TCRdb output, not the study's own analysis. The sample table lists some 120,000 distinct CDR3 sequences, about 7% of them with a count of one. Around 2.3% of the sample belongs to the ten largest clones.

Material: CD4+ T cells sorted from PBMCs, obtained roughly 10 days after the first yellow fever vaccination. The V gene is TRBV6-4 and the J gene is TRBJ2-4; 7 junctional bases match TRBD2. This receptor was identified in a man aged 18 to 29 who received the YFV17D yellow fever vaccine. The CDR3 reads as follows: CASKKYNRGGLAALAKNIQYF. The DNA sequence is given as TGTGCCAGCAAAAAGTACAACCGGGGTGGGCTAGCGGCCCTAGCCAAAAACATTCAGTACTTC.